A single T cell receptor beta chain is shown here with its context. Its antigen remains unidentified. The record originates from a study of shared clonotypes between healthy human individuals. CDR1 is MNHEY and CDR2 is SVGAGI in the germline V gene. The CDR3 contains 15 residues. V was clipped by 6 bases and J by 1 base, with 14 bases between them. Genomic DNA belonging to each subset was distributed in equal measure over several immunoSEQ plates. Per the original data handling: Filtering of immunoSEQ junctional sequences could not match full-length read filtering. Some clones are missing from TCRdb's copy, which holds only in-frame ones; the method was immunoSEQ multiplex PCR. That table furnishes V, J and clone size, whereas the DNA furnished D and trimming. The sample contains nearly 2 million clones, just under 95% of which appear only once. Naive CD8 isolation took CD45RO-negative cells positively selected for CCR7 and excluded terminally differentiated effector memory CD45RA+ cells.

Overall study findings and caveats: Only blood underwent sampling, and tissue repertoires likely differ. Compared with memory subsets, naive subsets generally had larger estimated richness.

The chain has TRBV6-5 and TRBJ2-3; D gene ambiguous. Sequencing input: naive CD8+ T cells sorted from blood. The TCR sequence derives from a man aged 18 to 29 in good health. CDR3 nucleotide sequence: TGTGCCAGCAGGCCCGCCCCTCCGGGCACAGATACGCAGTATTTT. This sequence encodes CASRPAPPGTDTQYF.